Each of the 11 T cell receptor beta chains below was sequenced from the same sample in a study of T cell responses to AZD1222 COVID-19 vaccine. Data came from immunoSEQ multiplex PCR; TCRdb stores just in-frame clones and leaves some out. This sample has about 84,000 clones, with around 85% found just once. The sample consisted of peripheral blood, taken 28 days after the second AZD1222 dose. Source of these receptors: an adult who received the AZD1222 COVID-19 vaccine.

This chain uses TRBV24-1 with TRBJ2-1; D is unclear. Trimming removed 7 bases at V and 6 bases at J, with 12 bases between. This CDR3 contains 13 residues. Per the germline V gene, CDR1 is KGHDR and CDR2 is SFDVKD. This CDR3 reads CATRSPWGNEQFF. The CDR3 DNA reads TGTGCCACCAGATCCCCGTGGGGCAATGAGCAGTTCTTC.

The chain has TRBV24-1 and TRBJ2-5; either TRBD1 or TRBD2 may supply D (6 bases each). V lost 5 bases, J lost 1 base, and 16 bases lay in between. This CDR3 spans 16 amino acids. Germline V lookup: CDR1 KGHDR, CDR2 SFDVKD. The chain's CDR3 is CATSAGAQGSQETQYF. The DNA for the CDR3 is TGTGCCACCAGTGCGGGGGCACAAGGGAGCCAAGAGACCCAGTACTTC.

The chain recombines TRBV11-2 with TRBJ1-3; tentatively, D is TRBD1 (5 bases). The germline gives CDR1 SGHAT, CDR2 FQNNGV. The length of the CDR3 is 16 residues. V was clipped by 1 base and J by 2 bases, with 12 bases between them. CDR3 in DNA: TGTGCCAGCAGCTTAGCCGGGGGATCTCCTGGAAACACCATATATTTT. This codes for CASSLAGGSPGNTIYF. Combining the CDR3 with reference TRBV11-2 and TRBJ1-3 gives the whole variable domain EAGVAQSPRYKIIEKRQSVAFWCNPISGHATLYWYQQILGQGPKLLIQFQNNGVVDDSQLPKDRFSAERLKGVDSTLKIQPAKLEDSAVYLCASSLAGGSPGNTIYFGEGSWLTVV.

The chain employs TRBV27 and TRBJ1-6, with D unclear. Trimming stripped 3 bases from V and 13 bases from J, with 10 bases between. From germline, CDR1 is MNHEY and CDR2 SMNVEV (reference sequence). CDR3 length equals 12 residues. CDR3 DNA sequence: TGTGCCAGCAGTTTTCAGGTTGGGCCCCTCCACTTT. Amino acid sequence: CASSFQVGPLHF.

The rearrangement uses TRBV5-1 and TRBJ2-7; D ambiguous. Germline-derived CDR1 and CDR2 are SGHRS and YFSETQ. The CDR3 sequence is 13 residues long. V lost 0 bases to trimming and J lost 3 bases, with 7 bases between them. This CDR3 is CASSLGWRYEQYF. The CDR3 nucleotides read TGCGCCAGCAGCTTGGGATGGCGCTACGAGCAGTACTTC.

The J gene is TRBJ1-1, the V gene TRBV19; TRBD1 agrees at 7 bases. Germline V gene data show CDR1 as LNHDA and CDR2 as SQIVND (reference sequence). Losses at the gene ends were 4 bases for V and 1 base for J; bases not matched to a gene: 6. This CDR3 spans 15 amino acids. The CDR3 spells CASSTEGARNTEAFF. The CDR3 DNA reads as TGTGCCAGTAGTACCGAGGGGGCGAGGAACACTGAAGCTTTCTTT.

J is TRBJ1-1 and V is TRBV28; D not certain. Germline V gene data show CDR1 as MDHEN and CDR2 as SYDVKM. The germline V and J ends were trimmed by 3 bases and 11 bases, with 19 bases remaining between them. CDR3 length equals 14 residues. The CDR3 is CASSFPALNKRAFF. The CDR3 nucleotides are TGTGCCAGCAGTTTCCCTGCACTCAATAAGAGGGCTTTCTTT.

This clone appeared a single time. This chain joins TRBV15 and TRBJ2-7, with 8 bases matching TRBD2. Trimming took 0 bases from V and 1 from J; bases not matched to a gene: 8. The CDR3 loop spans 17 amino acids. Germline CDR1 LNHNV, CDR2 YYDKDF (reference sequence). Written as DNA, the CDR3 is TGTGCCACCAGCAGAGATGTGGTAGCGGGATCGTCCTACGAGCAGTACTTC. Amino acids: CATSRDVVAGSSYEQYF.

This chain connects TRBV7-6 to TRBJ1-2; 8 positions agree with TRBD1. Germline V gene data show CDR1 as SGHVS and CDR2 as FNYEAQ. The ends lost 5 bases at V and 4 bases at J; junction bases unmatched: 12. The CDR3 contains 16 residues. The CDR3 region is CASSATGQETIYGYTF. The CDR3 DNA reads TGTGCCAGCAGCGCGACGGGACAGGAAACCATCTATGGCTACACCTTC.

This chain uses TRBV7-2 with TRBJ1-3; TRBD1 might be the D (5 bases). V was shortened by 4 bases and J by 0 bases, with 10 bases between the two germline ends. Germline-derived CDR1 and CDR2 are SGHTA and FQGNSA. This CDR3 is 15 amino acids long. The CDR3 spells CASSSQGNSGNTIYF. CDR3 nucleotides: TGTGCCAGCAGCTCCCAGGGCAACTCTGGAAACACCATATATTTT.

The CDR3 nucleotides read TGTGCCGGTAAACAGGGGGCGAACTCGAAAGCTTTCTTT. Protein product: CAGKQGANSKAFF. The gene calls are TRBV19 and TRBJ1-1, with TRBD1 matching over 9 bases. V lost 11 bases and J lost 9; bases outside the gene matches: 13. In germline, CDR1 is LNHDA, CDR2 SQIVND (reference sequence). The CDR3 runs 13 residues.